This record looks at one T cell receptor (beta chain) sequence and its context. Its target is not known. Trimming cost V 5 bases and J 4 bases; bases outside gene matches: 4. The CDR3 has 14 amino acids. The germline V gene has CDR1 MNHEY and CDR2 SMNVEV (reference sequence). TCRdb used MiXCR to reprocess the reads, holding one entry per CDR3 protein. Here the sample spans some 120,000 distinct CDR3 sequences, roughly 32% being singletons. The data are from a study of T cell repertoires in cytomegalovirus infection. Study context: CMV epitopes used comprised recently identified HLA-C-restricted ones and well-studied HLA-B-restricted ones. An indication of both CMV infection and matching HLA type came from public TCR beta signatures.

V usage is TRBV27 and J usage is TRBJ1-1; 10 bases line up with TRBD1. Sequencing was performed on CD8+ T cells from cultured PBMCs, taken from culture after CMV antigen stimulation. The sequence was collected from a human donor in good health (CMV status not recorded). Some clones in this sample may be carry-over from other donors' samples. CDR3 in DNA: TGTGCCAGCAGTCGACAGGGGGCGTTCACTGAAGCTTTCTTT. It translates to CASSRQGAFTEAFF.